This T cell receptor beta chain originates from a study of shared clonotypes between healthy human individuals (dated by TCRdb to 2019 to 2021). Background on the whole study: The cohort included three men and a couple of women between 18 and 49 years of age. To estimate repertoire size and how much clonotype sharing occurs between individuals, the study deeply sequenced the blood TCR repertoires of about 5 healthy adults. Per donor, leukapheresis produced somewhere between about 0.8 and 9 billion PBMCs. Libraries were prepared and TCR repertoires were sequenced by different laboratories using diverse techniques, in order to increase sequencing depth and limit assay-specific biases. For each donor, three plates each were used for CD4 naive and CD4 memory, two plates were used for CD8 naive, and one plate was used for CD8 memory.

Paper-wide results and their limitations: Pairwise subsampling led to the expectation that sequencing depth would affect the degree of clonotype sharing among donors. Incomplete sequencing was indicated by rarefaction of sorted-subset datasets, despite the large sequencing depth. The small number of donors limited the genetic and exposure-history diversity represented. Higher generation probabilities were observed for clonotypes shared by all four sorted-subset donors than for non-shared clonotypes. Sampling was restricted to blood, and TCR repertoires in tissues likely differ from the TCR repertoires found in blood. Larger estimated clonotype richness was generally found for naive subsets than for memory subsets. Approximately 5% of naive CD4, 3.5% of naive CD8, around 2.3% of memory CD4, and about 0.4% of memory CD8 clonotypes were shared across several donors.

The CDR3 spans 17 residues, from the cysteine through the phenylalanine. Left in the record is the CDR3 DNA by itself, 51 bases read in frame from the first base. V is shortened by 1 base, J by 0 bases, and the region joining them spans 13 bases. According to the germline V gene, CDR1 reads MGHRA and CDR2 reads YSYEKL. Donors were healthy HIV-negative adults with no recently reported acute infections or vaccinations. All donors were Caucasian adults living in Nashville, Tennessee, USA. Magnetic negative selection was used to enrich CD4+ T cells, after which naive cells were positively selected on CD45RA and the negative fraction became the memory subset. Blood was collected by leukapheresis, and PBMCs were isolated by Ficoll-Histopaque density gradient centrifugation and then cryopreserved in liquid nitrogen vapor phase. Analytical flow cytometry was used to check the purity and quantity of every magnetically sorted T cell population. Genomic DNA was isolated from each sorted fraction and quantified by UV absorbance on a Nanodrop 2000c.

Using the deep immunoSEQ assay, multiplex PCR amplified TCR CDR3 regions from genomic DNA. Genomic DNA extracted from each cell subset was distributed evenly over all wells of several immunoSEQ 96-well plates, and each plate served as one replicate. For sorted subsets, each replicate PCR was loaded with 200 ng genomic DNA, equivalent to approximately 27,000 T cell genomes. Purified libraries were measured with a Qubit 3.0 fluorometer, size-checked on a Bioanalyzer 2100, and measured again with the KAPA Library Quantification kit. Every immunoSEQ 96-well plate was sequenced on a separate single-read 150-cycle Illumina NextSeq 550 flow cell. Turning to the authors' computational methods: Because the immunoSEQ output included only junctional sequences and no quality scores, the filtering could not be the same as the filtering used for full-length reads. To assign V/J genes and CDR3, sequences were annotated using PyIR, a Python wrapper for IgBLAST v1.9, with IMGT germline references. Reads were filtered out if the reads had weak V/J assignments (E-value above 1e-6), no CDR3, stop codons, out-of-frame junctions, or ambiguous translated residues. V3J clonotypes were defined as sequences sharing an identical inferred V gene, J gene, and CDR3 amino acid sequence. Percentage overlap between repertoires was computed as shared unique clonotypes divided by the size of the smaller repertoire. RTK rarefaction, the Chao1 estimator, and Recon v2.1 estimates of unobserved clonotypes were used to assess repertoire richness. Generation probabilities for all TCRbeta clonotypes obtained by the gDNA method from a handful of donors were computed using OLGA. This immuneACCESS table, as held by TCRdb, lists in-frame sequences with V and J called but not all clones. Of the missing ones, under half trace to an unresolved V gene in checked studies; the others have no known cause. Clonal size and the V and J genes are those of that table, whereas D and trimming came from the DNA. This sample holds 2 million to 2.5 million clones; 85% to 95% were observed only once. Under 0.45% of the sample is in the top ten clones.

The sample holds one count of this clone. The antigen it recognizes is unknown. Per-nucleotide qualities are absent, and no much larger clonotype sits a single base away. Recombination linked TRBV4-1 to TRBJ1-5; a weak D assignment points to TRBD1 (5 bases agree). The sequence was obtained from a man between 18 and 29 years old in good health. Some clones in this sample may be carry-over from other donors' samples. Sample: naive CD4+ T cells from PBMCs. The cell subset or site label, as the study defines it: CD45RA+ positively selected. The DNA sequence is as follows: TGCGCCAGCAGCCAAGTACAGGTCTCCGTTAGCAATCAGCCCCAGCATTTT. Protein translation: CASSQVQVSVSNQPQHF.